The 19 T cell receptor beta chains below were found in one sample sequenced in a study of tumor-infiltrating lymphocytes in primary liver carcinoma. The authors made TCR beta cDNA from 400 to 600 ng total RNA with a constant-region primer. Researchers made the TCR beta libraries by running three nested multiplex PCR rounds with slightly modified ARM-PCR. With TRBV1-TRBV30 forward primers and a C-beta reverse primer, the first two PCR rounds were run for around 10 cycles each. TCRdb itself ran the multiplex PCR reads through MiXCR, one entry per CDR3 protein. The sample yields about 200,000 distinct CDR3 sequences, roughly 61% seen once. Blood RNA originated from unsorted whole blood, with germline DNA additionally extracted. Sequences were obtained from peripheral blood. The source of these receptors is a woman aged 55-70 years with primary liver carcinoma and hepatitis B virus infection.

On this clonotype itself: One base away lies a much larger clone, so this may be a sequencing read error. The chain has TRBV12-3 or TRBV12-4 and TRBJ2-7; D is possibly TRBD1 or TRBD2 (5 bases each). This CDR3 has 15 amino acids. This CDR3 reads CAISRTGTGPYEQYF. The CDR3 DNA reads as TGTGCCATCAGTAGGACGGGGACGGGACCCTACGAGCAGTACTTC.

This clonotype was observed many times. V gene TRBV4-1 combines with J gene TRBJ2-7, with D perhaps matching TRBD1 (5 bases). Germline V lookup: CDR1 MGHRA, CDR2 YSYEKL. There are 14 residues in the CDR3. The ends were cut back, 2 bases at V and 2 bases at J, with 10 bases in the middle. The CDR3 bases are TGCGCCAGCAGCCAAACGCAGGGTCCCTACGAGCAGTACTTC. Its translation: CASSQTQGPYEQYF.

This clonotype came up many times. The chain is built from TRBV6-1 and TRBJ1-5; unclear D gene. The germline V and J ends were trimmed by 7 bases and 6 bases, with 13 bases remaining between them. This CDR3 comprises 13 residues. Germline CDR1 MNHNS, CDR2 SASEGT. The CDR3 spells CASNAGRGQPQHF. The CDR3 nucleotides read TGTGCCAGCAATGCAGGTCGGGGTCAGCCCCAGCATTTT.

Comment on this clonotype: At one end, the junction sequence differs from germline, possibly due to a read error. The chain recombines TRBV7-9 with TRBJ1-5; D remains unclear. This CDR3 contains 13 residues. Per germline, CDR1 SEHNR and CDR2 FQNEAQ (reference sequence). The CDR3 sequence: CASSLGLDQPLHF. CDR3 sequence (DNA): TGTGCCAGCAGCTTAGGCCTGGATCAGCCCCTGCATTTT.

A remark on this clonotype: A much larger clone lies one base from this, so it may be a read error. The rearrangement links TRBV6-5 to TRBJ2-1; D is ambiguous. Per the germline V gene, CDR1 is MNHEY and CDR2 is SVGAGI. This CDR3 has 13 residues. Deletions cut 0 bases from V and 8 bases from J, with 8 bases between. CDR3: CASSYSWWYEQFF. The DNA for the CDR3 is TGTGCCAGCAGTTACTCTTGGTGGTATGAGCAGTTCTTC.

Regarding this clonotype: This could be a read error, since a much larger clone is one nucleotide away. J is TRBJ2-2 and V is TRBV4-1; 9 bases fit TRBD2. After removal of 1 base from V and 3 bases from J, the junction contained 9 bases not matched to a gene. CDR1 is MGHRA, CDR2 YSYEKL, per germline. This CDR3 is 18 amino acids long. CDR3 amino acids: CASSQVISGRSDTGELFF. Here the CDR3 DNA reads TGCGCCAGCAGCCAAGTGATTAGCGGGAGATCGGACACCGGGGAGCTGTTTTTT.

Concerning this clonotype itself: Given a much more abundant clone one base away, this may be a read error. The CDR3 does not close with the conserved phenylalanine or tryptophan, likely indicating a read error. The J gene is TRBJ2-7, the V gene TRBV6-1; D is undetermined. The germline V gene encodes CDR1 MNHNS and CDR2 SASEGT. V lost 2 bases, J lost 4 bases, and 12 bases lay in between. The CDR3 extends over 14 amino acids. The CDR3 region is CASSERIPKYEQYS. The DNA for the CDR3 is TGTGCCAGCAGTGAACGCATTCCGAAGTACGAGCAGTACTCC.

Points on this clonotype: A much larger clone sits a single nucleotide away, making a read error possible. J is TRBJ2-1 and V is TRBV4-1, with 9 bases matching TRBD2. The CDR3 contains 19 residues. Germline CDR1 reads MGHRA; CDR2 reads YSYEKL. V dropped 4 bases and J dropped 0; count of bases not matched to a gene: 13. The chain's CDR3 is CASSPIFHPSGDSYNEQFF. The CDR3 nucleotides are TGCGCCAGCAGCCCGATTTTCCACCCTAGCGGGGACTCCTACAATGAGCAGTTCTTC.

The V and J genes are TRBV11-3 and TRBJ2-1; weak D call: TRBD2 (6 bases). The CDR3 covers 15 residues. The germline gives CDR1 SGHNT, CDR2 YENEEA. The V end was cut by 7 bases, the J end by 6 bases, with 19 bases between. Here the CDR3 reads CASTLGTGDINEQFF. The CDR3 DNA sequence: TGTGCCAGCACCCTAGGGACTGGCGACATCAATGAGCAGTTCTTC.

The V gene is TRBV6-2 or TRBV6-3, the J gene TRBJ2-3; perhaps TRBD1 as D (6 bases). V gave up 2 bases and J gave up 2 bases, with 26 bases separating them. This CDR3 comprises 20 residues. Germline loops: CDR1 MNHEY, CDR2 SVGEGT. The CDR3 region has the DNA TGTGCCAGCAGTTACGGTGGGATGACAGGTCTTCAACTATCCACAGATACGCAGTATTTT. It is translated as CASSYGGMTGLQLSTDTQYF.

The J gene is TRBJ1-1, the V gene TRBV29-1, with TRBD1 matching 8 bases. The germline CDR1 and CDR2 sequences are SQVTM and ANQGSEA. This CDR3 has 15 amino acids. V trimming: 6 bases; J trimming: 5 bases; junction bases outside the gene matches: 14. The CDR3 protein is CSVVARTGRTTEAFF. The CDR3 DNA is TGCAGCGTCGTCGCCAGGACAGGGCGCACAACTGAAGCTTTCTTT.

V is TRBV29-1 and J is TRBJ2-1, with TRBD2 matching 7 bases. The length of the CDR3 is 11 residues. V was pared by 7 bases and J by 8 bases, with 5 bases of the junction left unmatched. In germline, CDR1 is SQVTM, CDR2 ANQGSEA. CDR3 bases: TGCAGCGCTGTGCGGGAGTATGAGCAGTTCTTC. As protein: CSAVREYEQFF.

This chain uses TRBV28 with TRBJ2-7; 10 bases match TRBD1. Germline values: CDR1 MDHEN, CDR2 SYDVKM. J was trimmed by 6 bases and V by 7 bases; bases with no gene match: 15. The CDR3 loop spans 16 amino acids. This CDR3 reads CASTETGGTINCEQYF. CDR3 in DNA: TGTGCCAGCACGGAGACAGGGGGCACAATAAACTGCGAGCAGTACTTC.

CDR3 nucleotide sequence: TGTGCCAGCACGGGGGACCTTGCCTACAATGAGCAGTTCTTC. This translates into CASTGDLAYNEQFF. The chain links TRBV6-1 to TRBJ2-1; D might be TRBD2 (6 bases). The CDR3 length is 14 residues. Deletions cut 7 bases from V and 2 bases from J, with 12 bases between. CDR1 is MNHNS and CDR2 is SASEGT in the germline V gene.

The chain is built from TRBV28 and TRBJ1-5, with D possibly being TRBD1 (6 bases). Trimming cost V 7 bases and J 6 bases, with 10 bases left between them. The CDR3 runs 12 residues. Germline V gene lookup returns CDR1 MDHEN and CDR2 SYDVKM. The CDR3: CASIPGVQPQHF. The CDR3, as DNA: TGTGCCAGCATACCAGGGGTTCAGCCCCAGCATTTT.

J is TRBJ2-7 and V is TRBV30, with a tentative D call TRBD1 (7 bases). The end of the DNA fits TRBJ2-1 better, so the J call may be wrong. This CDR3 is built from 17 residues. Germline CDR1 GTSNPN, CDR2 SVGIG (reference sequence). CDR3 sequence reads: CAWSDPLRQGGSYEQFF. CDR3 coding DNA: TGTGCCTGGAGTGACCCCCTACGGCAGGGGGGCTCCTACGAGCAGTTCTTC.

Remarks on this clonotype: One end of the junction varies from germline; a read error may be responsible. CDR3 sequence (DNA): TGTACCAGCAGCTTCTTTGACGATCGCACAGATACGCAGTATTTT. Translation: CTSSFFDDRTDTQYF. V usage is TRBV5-6 and J usage is TRBJ2-3; D is uncertain. CDR1 SGHDT and CDR2 YYEEEE come from the germline V gene. There are 15 residues in the CDR3.

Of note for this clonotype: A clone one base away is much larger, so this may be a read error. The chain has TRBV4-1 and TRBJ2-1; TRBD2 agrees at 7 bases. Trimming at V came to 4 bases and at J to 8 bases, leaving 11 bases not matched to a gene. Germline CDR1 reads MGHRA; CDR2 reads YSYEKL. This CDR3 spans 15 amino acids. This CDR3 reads CASSRDRGSKDEQFF. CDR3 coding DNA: TGCGCCAGCAGCCGAGATCGCGGGAGCAAAGATGAGCAGTTCTTC.

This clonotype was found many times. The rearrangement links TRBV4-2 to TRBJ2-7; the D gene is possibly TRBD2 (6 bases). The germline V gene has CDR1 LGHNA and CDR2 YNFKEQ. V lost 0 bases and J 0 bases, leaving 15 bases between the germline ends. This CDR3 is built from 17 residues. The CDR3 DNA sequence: TGTGCCAGCAGCCAAGATTTTCGCGGGACGAGCTCCTACGAGCAGTACTTC. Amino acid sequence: CASSQDFRGTSSYEQYF.